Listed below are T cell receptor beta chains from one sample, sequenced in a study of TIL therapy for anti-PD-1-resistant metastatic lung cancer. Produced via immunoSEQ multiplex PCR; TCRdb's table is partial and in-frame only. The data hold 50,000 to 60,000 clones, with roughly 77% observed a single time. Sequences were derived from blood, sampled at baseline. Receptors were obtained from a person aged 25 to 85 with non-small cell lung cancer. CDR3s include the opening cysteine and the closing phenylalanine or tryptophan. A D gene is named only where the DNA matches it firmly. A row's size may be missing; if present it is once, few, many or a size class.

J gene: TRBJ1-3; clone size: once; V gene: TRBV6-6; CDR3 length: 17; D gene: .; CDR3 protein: CASSLYSRTYSGNTIYF; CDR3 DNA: TGTGCCAGCAGTCTATATAGTCGGACCTACTCTGGAAACACCATATATTTT
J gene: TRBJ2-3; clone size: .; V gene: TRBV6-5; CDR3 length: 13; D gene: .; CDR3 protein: CASSYQAGGGQYF; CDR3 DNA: TGTGCCAGCAGTTACCAGGCCGGGGGTGGGCAGTATTTT
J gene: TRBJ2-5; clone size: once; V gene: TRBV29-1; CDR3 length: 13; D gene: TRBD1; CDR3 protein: CSIQDRGQETQYF; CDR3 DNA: TGCAGCATACAAGACAGGGGGCAGGAGACCCAGTACTTC
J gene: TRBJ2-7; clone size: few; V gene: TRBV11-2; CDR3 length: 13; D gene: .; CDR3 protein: CASSLGVRFPQYF; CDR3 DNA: TGTGCCAGCAGCTTAGGGGTCAGATTTCCGCAGTACTTC
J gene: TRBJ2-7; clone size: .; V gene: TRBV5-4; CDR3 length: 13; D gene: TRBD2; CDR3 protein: CASSPSGRVEQYF; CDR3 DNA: TGTGCCAGCAGCCCCAGCGGGAGGGTGGAGCAGTACTTC
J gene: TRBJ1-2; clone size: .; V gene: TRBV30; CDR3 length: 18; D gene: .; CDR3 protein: CAWTLPGLVSKTNYGYTF; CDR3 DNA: TGTGCCTGGACCCTTCCGGGACTTGTCTCTAAAACTAACTATGGCTACACCTTC
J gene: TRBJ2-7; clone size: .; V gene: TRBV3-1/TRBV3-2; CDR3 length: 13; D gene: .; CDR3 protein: CASSLGRNYEQYF; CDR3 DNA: TGTGCCAGCAGCCTGGGCAGGAATTACGAGCAGTACTTC
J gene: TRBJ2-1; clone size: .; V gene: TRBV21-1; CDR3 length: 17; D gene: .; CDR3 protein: CASSKGAGEGRDNEQFF; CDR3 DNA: TGTGCCAGCAGCAAAGGAGCCGGTGAGGGGCGGGACAATGAGCAGTTCTTC
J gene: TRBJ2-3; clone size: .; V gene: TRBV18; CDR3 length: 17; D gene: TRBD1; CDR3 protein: CASSSHGGQGAGDTQYF; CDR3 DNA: TGTGCCAGCTCGTCACACGGGGGACAGGGGGCCGGGGATACGCAGTATTTT
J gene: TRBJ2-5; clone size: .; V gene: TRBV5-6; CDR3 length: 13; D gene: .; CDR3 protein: CASIRRGGETQYF; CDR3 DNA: TGTGCCAGCATTAGGCGGGGTGGAGAGACCCAGTACTTC
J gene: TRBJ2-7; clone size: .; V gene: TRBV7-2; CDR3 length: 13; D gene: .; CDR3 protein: CASSSERSKEQYF; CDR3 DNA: TGTGCCAGCAGCTCAGAGCGGTCTAAAGAGCAGTACTTC
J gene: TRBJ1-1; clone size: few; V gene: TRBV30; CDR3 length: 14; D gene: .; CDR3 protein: CAWSVNRRNTEAFF; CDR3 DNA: TGTGCCTGGAGTGTAAATCGGAGGAACACTGAAGCTTTCTTT
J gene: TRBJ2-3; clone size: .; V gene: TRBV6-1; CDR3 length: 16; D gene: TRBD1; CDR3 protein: CASSGPGTATRDTQYF; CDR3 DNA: TGTGCCAGCAGTGGCCCCGGGACAGCCACTCGTGATACGCAGTATTTT
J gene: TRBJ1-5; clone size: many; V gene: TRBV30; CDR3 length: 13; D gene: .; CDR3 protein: CAWSNREDQPQHF; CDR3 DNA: TGTGCCTGGAGTAACAGAGAGGATCAGCCCCAGCATTTT
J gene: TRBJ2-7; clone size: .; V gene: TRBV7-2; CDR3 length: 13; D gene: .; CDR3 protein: CASRLDGGDEQYF; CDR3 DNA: TGTGCCAGCAGGCTAGACGGGGGCGACGAGCAGTACTTC